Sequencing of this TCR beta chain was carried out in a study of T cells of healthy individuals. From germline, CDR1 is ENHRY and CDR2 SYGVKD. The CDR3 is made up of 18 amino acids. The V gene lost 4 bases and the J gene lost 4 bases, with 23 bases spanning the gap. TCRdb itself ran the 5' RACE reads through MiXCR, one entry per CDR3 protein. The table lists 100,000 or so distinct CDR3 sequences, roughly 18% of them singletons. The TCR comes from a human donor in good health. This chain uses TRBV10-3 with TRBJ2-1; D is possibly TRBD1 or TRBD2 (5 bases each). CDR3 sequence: CAISGESFGTRHYNEQFF. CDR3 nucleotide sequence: TGTGCCATCAGTGGGGAAAGCTTCGGGACGAGACATTACAATGAGCAGTTCTTC.